The 8 T cell receptor beta chains in this list originate from one sample, sequenced in a study of regulatory T cells in long-lasting Graves disease listed by TCRdb under 2021. The sample's time point, from its label and the paper: newly diagnosed GD, antithyroid drugs for less than 3 months. RNA was extracted from PBMCs in TRIzol for both TCR sequencing and RNA sequencing. The method behind the library was multiplex PCR. The instrument given in TCRdb is Illumina HiSeq 4000. To build TCR beta libraries, CDR3 regions were amplified by Arm-PCR using iRepertoire HTBI primers. TCRdb reran the public reads through fastp at Q25 and MiXCR, keeping productive beta chains. Rows are combined by CDR3 protein, so each entry shows the most common genes and DNA. Here the sample has 550,000 to 650,000 distinct CDR3 sequences; about 16% occur a single time. The ten largest clones take up 12% of the sample. The sample was also linked to a second study, of T cells in Graves' hyperthyroidism and ophthalmopathy.

The source was peripheral blood mononuclear cells (PBMCs), collected at new diagnosis, from a patient treated with antithyroid drugs. The receptors stem from a man aged 18 to 30 with Graves disease. Donor details come from another sample of the same person, matched by shared clones.

The chain links TRBV6-2 or TRBV6-3 to TRBJ1-4; D uncertain. CDR3 size: 15 residues. V lost 5 bases to trimming and J lost 4 bases, with 14 bases between them. Germline values: CDR1 MNHEY, CDR2 SVGEGT. The CDR3, as DNA: TGTGCCAGCAGTCTATGGGGAGGTGGTAATGAAAAACTGTTTTTT. This codes for CASSLWGGGNEKLFF.

A note on this clonotype: A single base separates this from a much larger clone, so it may be a read error. The genes are TRBV12-3 or TRBV12-4 and TRBJ2-2; no definite D call. This CDR3 contains 12 residues. Trimming took 1 base from V and 6 from J, leaving 3 bases between them. The chain's CDR3 is CASSLDPGELFF. CDR3 bases: TGTGCCAGCAGTTTAGACCCCGGGGAGCTGTTTTTT.

This clonotype occurred many times. The J gene is TRBJ2-7, the V gene TRBV18; 7 bases line up with TRBD2. This CDR3 contains 15 residues. CDR1 KGHSH and CDR2 LQKENI come from the germline V gene. With 3 bases clipped from V and 5 bases from J, the junction kept 10 bases outside the gene matches. CDR3 sequence reads: CASSPVRGSGDEQYF. CDR3 in DNA: TGTGCCAGCTCACCGGTGCGCGGGAGTGGGGACGAGCAGTACTTC.

In this sample, this clonotype turned up a few times. The rearrangement links TRBV9 to TRBJ2-5; 10 nucleotides agree with TRBD2. Trimming removed 0 bases from V and 3 bases from J; junction bases left unmatched: 2. The CDR3 loop spans 15 amino acids. In germline, CDR1 is SGDLS, CDR2 YYNGEE. The CDR3, as DNA: TGTGCCAGCAGCGTAGCCGGGACTAGCGAAGAGACCCAGTACTTC. It is translated as CASSVAGTSEETQYF.

The V and J genes are TRBV12-5 and TRBJ2-7; 9 bases map to TRBD2. The CDR3 runs to 13 residues. Germline V lookup: CDR1 LGHNT, CDR2 FRNRAP. V dropped 8 bases and J dropped 7; count of bases not matched to a gene: 9. The CDR3 protein is CASMIAGVWEQYF. The CDR3 coding sequence is TGTGCTAGTATGATAGCGGGAGTGTGGGAGCAGTACTTC.

This clonotype came up many times. The chain has TRBV7-6 and TRBJ2-7; 8 bases agree with TRBD2. The CDR3 totals 16 residues. With 5 bases clipped from V and 2 bases from J, the junction kept 11 bases outside the gene matches. Germline CDR1 reads SGHVS; CDR2 reads FNYEAQ. The CDR3 nucleotides are TGTGCCAGCAGCCGTCAGGAACTAGCGGCCCCCTACGAGCAGTACTTC. It specifies CASSRQELAAPYEQYF.

The rearrangement uses TRBV7-3 and TRBJ2-1; 12 nucleotides align to TRBD2. This CDR3 contains 15 residues. J was trimmed by 6 bases and V by 5 bases; bases with no gene match: 5. Germline CDR1 is SGHTA and CDR2 is FQGTGA. In DNA form, the CDR3 reads TGTGCCAGCAGCCTGACTAGCGGGAGCCTCAATGAGCAGTTCTTC. It is translated as CASSLTSGSLNEQFF.

This clonotype was seen repeatedly, ten times or more. V usage is TRBV18 and J usage is TRBJ2-1; TRBD2 might be the D (5 bases). Trimming left V 6 bases short and J 3 bases short, with 12 bases between. Germline CDR1 KGHSH, CDR2 LQKENI. CDR3 length equals 14 residues. CDR3 region: CASSRPGVYNEQFF. In DNA, the CDR3 is TGTGCCAGCTCCCGCCCCGGGGTCTACAATGAGCAGTTCTTC.